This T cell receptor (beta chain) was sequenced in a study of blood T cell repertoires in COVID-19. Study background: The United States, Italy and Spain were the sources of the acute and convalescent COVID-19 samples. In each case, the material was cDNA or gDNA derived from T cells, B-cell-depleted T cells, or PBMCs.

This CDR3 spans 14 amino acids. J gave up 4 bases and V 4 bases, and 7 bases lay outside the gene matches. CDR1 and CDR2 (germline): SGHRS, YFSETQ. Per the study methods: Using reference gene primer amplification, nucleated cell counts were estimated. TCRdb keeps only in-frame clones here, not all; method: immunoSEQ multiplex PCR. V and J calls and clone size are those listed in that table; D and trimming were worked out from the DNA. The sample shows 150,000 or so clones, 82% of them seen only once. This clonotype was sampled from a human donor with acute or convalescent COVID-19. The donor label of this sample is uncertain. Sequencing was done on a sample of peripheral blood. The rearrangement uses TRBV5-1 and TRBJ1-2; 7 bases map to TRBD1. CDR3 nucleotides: TGCGCCAGCAGCCCAGGACAGGAGGGCTATGGCTACACCTTC. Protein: CASSPGQEGYGYTF.